The entry that follows covers one T cell receptor (beta chain) sequence. Its antigen is currently unknown. This sample stems from a study of T cell repertoires in aging, cancer and after chemotherapy. Turning to the study itself: Roughly 8.8 million TCR reads made up the full dataset. Whole-study findings and limits: Compared with age-matched healthy donors, untreated hematological or solid cancer patients showed higher blood TCR clonality.

A mixed TRB-A/B primer pool amplified rearranged TRB by multiplex touch-down PCR. TCRdb re-called the multiplex PCR reads through MiXCR, storing one row per CDR3 protein. The repertoire includes about 8,800 distinct CDR3 sequences, around 35% of them detected once, and approximately 2.8% sits in the top ten. The template was genomic DNA from peripheral blood, not RNA. CDR1 is DFQATT and CDR2 is SNEGSKA in the germline V gene (reference sequence). The CDR3 is made up of 14 amino acids. Trimming stripped 1 base from V and 0 bases from J, with 7 bases between. The TCR originated in a human donor in good health. The V gene is TRBV20-1, the J gene TRBJ2-1; D is unclear. Sample: blood. CDR3 residues: CSARVPTSYNEQFF. For the CDR3, the DNA is TGCAGTGCTAGAGTTCCCACCTCCTACAATGAGCAGTTCTTC.